These T cell receptor beta chains were read from a single sample in a study of post-analysis software for immune sequencing data. Each CDR3 protein is one row after TCRdb ran MiXCR on the PCR reads. Of approximately 770,000 distinct CDR3 sequences in the sample, 46% were seen once. The sample taken for sequencing was blood. Receptors were obtained from a girl aged 5-17 years with multiple sclerosis. Each CDR3 is given with its conserved first and last residue. The D gene is left open where the match is weak. A row's size may be missing; if present it is once, few, many or a size class.

>TRBD1|.|TRBJ1-4|TRBV19
CASRTDRAELFF
TGTGCCAGTAGGACGGACAGGGCGGAACTGTTTTTT
>TRBD1|.|TRBJ2-7|TRBV10-3
CAIGQDLYEQYF
TGTGCCATAGGACAGGATCTCTACGAGCAGTACTTC
>TRBD1|.|TRBJ2-1|TRBV5-1
CASSLGDRGNAFYNEQFF
TGCGCCAGCAGCTTGGGGGACAGGGGGAACGCTTTCTACAATGAGCAGTTCTTC
>.|few|TRBJ2-5|TRBV12-5
CASAVSWGETQYF
TGTGCTAGTGCCGTAAGCTGGGGAGAGACCCAGTACTTC
>TRBD2|few|TRBJ2-7|TRBV29-1
CSVGSWTGLAGVSYEQYF
TGCAGCGTTGGCTCCTGGACGGGACTAGCGGGGGTCTCCTACGAGCAGTACTTC
>TRBD2|few|TRBJ2-1|TRBV29-1
CSVEGTSGRDEQFF
TGCAGCGTTGAAGGAACTAGCGGGAGAGATGAGCAGTTCTTC
>.|.|TRBJ1-5|TRBV6-6
CASSYGARQFSQPQHF
TGTGCCAGCAGTTACGGGGCTCGTCAGTTTTCTCAGCCCCAGCATTTT
>.|.|TRBJ2-7|TRBV20-1
CSARDPGASLEQYF
TGCAGTGCTAGAGATCCGGGGGCTTCCCTCGAGCAGTACTTC
>TRBD2|few|TRBJ2-7|TRBV4-3
CASSQDQTGTSASSYEQYF
TGCGCCAGCAGCCAAGATCAGACCGGGACTAGTGCCAGCTCCTACGAGCAGTACTTC
>.|.|TRBJ2-3|TRBV5-6
CASSYRALTDTQYF
TGTGCCAGCAGCTACCGGGCGCTGACAGATACGCAGTATTTT
>.|few|TRBJ2-1|TRBV20-1
CSAYLPFSPTGANEQFF
TGCAGTGCTTACCTTCCCTTTTCTCCGACGGGGGCGAATGAGCAGTTCTTC
>TRBD1|.|TRBJ1-4|TRBV7-6
CASSAPGTGEDEKLFF
TGTGCCAGCAGCGCGCCCGGGACAGGGGAGGATGAAAAACTGTTTTTT
>.|few|TRBJ2-1|TRBV14
CASSQALGSYNEQFF
TGTGCCAGCAGCCAGGCCCTAGGATCCTACAATGAGCAGTTCTTC
>TRBD1|few|TRBJ2-3|TRBV5-1
CASSLTGGERSTQYF
TGCGCCAGCAGCTTGACAGGGGGAGAGAGGAGTACGCAGTATTTT
>TRBD1|few|TRBJ2-2|TRBV29-1
CSVSPGGTGELFF
TGCAGCGTTTCCCCAGGGGGCACCGGGGAGCTGTTTTTT
>TRBD1|few|TRBJ2-5|TRBV20-1
CSARDLGGTIPRMETQYF
TGCAGTGCTAGAGATCTAGGGGGCACAATCCCGAGGATGGAGACCCAGTACTTC
>.|.|TRBJ2-7|TRBV7-2
CASSLRTGLSYEQYF
TGTGCCAGCAGCCTAAGGACGGGACTCTCCTACGAGCAGTACTTC
>.|once|TRBJ1-2|TRBV6-6
CASSFSPRGPPNYGYTF
TGTGCCAGCAGTTTCTCTCCCCGAGGACCCCCTAACTATGGCTACACCTTC
>TRBD1|few|TRBJ2-6|TRBV5-1
CASGPRNTGAGANVLTF
TGCGCCAGCGGACCCAGAAATACAGGGGCTGGGGCCAACGTCCTGACTTTC
>.|.|TRBJ2-3|TRBV10-2
CASSERRVGGRTDTQYF
TGCGCCAGCAGTGAGAGGCGGGTAGGTGGGCGCACAGATACGCAGTATTTT
>TRBD2|.|TRBJ2-1|TRBV4-1
CASSQPTTTSPRSEQFF
TGCGCCAGCAGCCAACCTACTACGACTAGCCCGCGGAGTGAGCAGTTCTTC
>TRBD2|few|TRBJ2-7|TRBV20-1
CSAGPGTSYEQYF
TGCAGTGCGGGGCCCGGGACTAGCTACGAGCAGTACTTC
>TRBD1|.|TRBJ2-7|TRBV12-3/TRBV12-4
CASRDRESPYEQYF
TGTGCCAGCAGAGACAGGGAATCCCCCTACGAGCAGTACTTC
>.|few|TRBJ2-5|TRBV5-1
CASSYRGRGQETQYF
TGCGCCAGCAGCTACCGAGGCAGGGGCCAAGAGACCCAGTACTTC
>TRBD2|.|TRBJ2-7|TRBV28
CASRQWTSGRMGEQYF
TGTGCCAGCAGGCAATGGACTAGCGGGAGGATGGGCGAGCAGTACTTC
>.|.|TRBJ2-7|TRBV7-2
CASSSRRFSSSYEQYF
TGTGCCAGCAGCTCTCGAAGGTTTTCGAGCTCCTACGAGCAGTACTTC
>.|.|TRBJ1-4|TRBV3-1
CASSQEGVLASTNEKLFF
TGTGCCAGCAGCCAAGAGGGCGTCTTGGCGTCAACTAATGAAAAACTGTTTTTT
>TRBD2|.|TRBJ2-3|TRBV10-3
CATRDYGTDTQYF
TGTGCCACCCGGGACTACGGGACAGATACGCAGTATTTT
>.|.|TRBJ1-1|TRBV5-5
CASSFREDTEAFF
TGTGCCAGCAGCTTCAGGGAGGACACTGAAGCTTTCTTT
>TRBD1|once|TRBJ2-5|TRBV7-9
CASSLPTGTIQETQYF
TGTGCCAGCAGCTTACCGACAGGGACCATCCAAGAGACCCAGTACTTC
>TRBD1|.|TRBJ2-7|TRBV7-9
CASSLAQGQTYEQYF
TGTGCCAGCAGCTTAGCACAGGGGCAAACCTACGAGCAGTACTTC
>TRBD1|few|TRBJ1-1|TRBV6-5
CASGRGLVGTEAFF
TGTGCCAGCGGCAGGGGGCTTGTAGGCACTGAAGCTTTCTTT
>.|few|TRBJ2-4|TRBV15
CATSRPQPGDIQYF
TGTGCCACCAGCAGGCCACAACCGGGGGACATTCAGTACTTC
>.|few|TRBJ2-4|TRBV9
CASSVEGRGDIQYF
TGTGCCAGCAGCGTAGAGGGAAGGGGGGACATTCAGTACTTC
>.|.|TRBJ1-1|TRBV5-1
CASSLVGLGMNTEAFF
TGCGCCAGCAGCTTGGTGGGGCTGGGAATGAACACTGAAGCTTTCTTT
>.|few|TRBJ2-1|TRBV24-1
CAGIIISNEQFF
TGTGCCGGGATTATTATATCCAATGAGCAGTTCTTC
>.|.|TRBJ2-7|TRBV10-3
CAISFQGHEQYF
TGTGCCATCAGTTTCCAGGGCCACGAGCAGTACTTC
>.|.|TRBJ2-7|TRBV27
CASSHGQTYEQYF
TGTGCCAGCAGTCATGGACAGACCTACGAGCAGTACTTC
>.|.|TRBJ2-3|TRBV20-1
CSATSGSGRGDTQYF
TGCAGTGCTACCTCGGGAAGCGGACGGGGAGATACGCAGTATTTT
>TRBD2|.|TRBJ2-7|TRBV28
CASSVAGVENEQYF
TGTGCCAGCAGTGTAGCGGGAGTAGAGAACGAGCAGTACTTC
>TRBD1|.|TRBJ2-7|TRBV4-3
CASSVRTGAAYEQYF
TGCGCCAGCAGCGTCAGGACAGGGGCCGCCTACGAGCAGTACTTC
>TRBD1|.|TRBJ2-7|TRBV4-1
CASSHKTGYDEQYF
TGCGCCAGCAGCCATAAGACAGGGTATGACGAGCAGTACTTC
>.|.|TRBJ2-7|TRBV7-8
CASSLEQGPYEQYF
TGTGCCAGCAGCTTAGAACAGGGTCCCTACGAGCAGTACTTC
>TRBD1|.|TRBJ2-3|TRBV2
CASRRTGITDTQYF
TGTGCCAGCCGTCGGACAGGGATTACAGATACGCAGTATTTT
>.|few|TRBJ2-5|TRBV6-5
CASSYSMFGETQYF
TGTGCCAGCAGTTACTCTATGTTCGGAGAGACCCAGTACTTC
>.|.|TRBJ2-3|TRBV12-3/TRBV12-4
CASSFLHLPARTDTQYF
TGTGCCAGCAGTTTCCTCCACCTGCCAGCTAGAACAGATACGCAGTATTTT
>.|.|TRBJ1-2|TRBV7-9
CASSLDVRGYGYTF
TGTGCCAGCAGCTTAGATGTCAGGGGATATGGCTACACCTTC
>TRBD1|.|TRBJ2-1|TRBV29-1
CSAETGGGLAEQFF
TGCAGCGCTGAAACAGGGGGAGGCCTGGCGGAGCAGTTCTTC
>.|.|TRBJ2-1|TRBV29-1
CSVVVSANEQFF
TGCAGCGTTGTGGTTAGCGCGAATGAGCAGTTCTTC
>.|few|TRBJ1-4|TRBV7-2
CASSLDVATNEKLFF
TGTGCCAGCAGCTTAGACGTAGCAACTAATGAAAAACTGTTTTTT
>.|.|TRBJ1-4|TRBV20-1
CSATMGGAREKLFF
TGCAGTGCTACAATGGGGGGGGCCCGGGAAAAACTGTTTTTT
>.|.|TRBJ2-1|TRBV15
CATSRDQAGNHNEQFF
TGTGCCACCAGCAGAGATCAGGCGGGCAACCACAATGAGCAGTTCTTC